The clone carrying this T cell receptor (beta chain) has a single count. Other DNA variants within this sample encode the same CDR3. This specimen comes from a study of blood T cell repertoires in COVID-19. Study overall: Material from acute and convalescent COVID-19 was sourced from the United States, Italy and Spain. T cells, B-cell-depleted T cells, or PBMCs provided the cDNA or gDNA that served as material.

Authors' methods: Amplification from reference gene primers served as the basis for estimated nucleated cell counts. Sequencing used immunoSEQ multiplex PCR; TCRdb keeps in-frame clones, though not all of them. That table furnishes V, J and clone size, whereas the DNA furnished D and trimming. The sample has approximately 190,000 clones; about four fifths are singletons. The germline V gene has CDR1 LGHDT and CDR2 YNNKEL (reference sequence). V lost 0 bases to trimming and J lost 4 bases, with 3 bases between them. This CDR3 has 12 amino acids. This receptor was identified in a woman aged 35 to 49 with acute or convalescent COVID-19. The V gene is TRBV3-1 (or the pseudogene TRBV3-2), the J gene TRBJ1-2; D unclear. The sequencing input was peripheral blood. CDR3 coding DNA: TGTGCCAGCAGCCAAGATAGCTATGGCTACACCTTC. It specifies CASSQDSYGYTF.